A selection of T cell receptor beta chains follows, all from one sample in a study of T-cell reconstitution after alpha-beta-depleted transplantation in children. TCRdb reprocessed the PCR reads via MiXCR and lists one record per CDR3 protein. The sample has 200,000 to 250,000 distinct CDR3 sequences, 8.4% seen once. The source was PBMCs, mostly from graft donor cells, collected 360 days after TCRalphabeta/CD19-depleted stem cell transplant. These receptors all stem from a male patient between 2 and 10 years old who had a stem cell transplant for acute myeloid leukemia, so the T cells may come from the graft donor. The CDR3 runs from the conserved cysteine through the conserved F or W. Each record gives: clone size, J gene, D gene, V gene, CDR3 protein. A D gene is named only where the DNA matches it firmly. Rows give clone size only sometimes, using once, few, many, or a class for an expanded clone.

many,TRBJ2-3,TRBD2,TRBV20-1,CSVELAGGPQDTQYF
many,TRBJ1-5,TRBD1,TRBV5-5,CASSLTGGHSNQPQHF
few,TRBJ2-1,-,TRBV7-9,CASSAFGGAEFF
few,TRBJ1-5,-,TRBV7-6,CASSFSQGPNQPQHF
few,TRBJ1-2,TRBD1,TRBV20-1,CSARRWDRDYGYTF
many,TRBJ2-1,-,TRBV29-1,CSVNGRGLRDEQFF
few,TRBJ1-2,-,TRBV6-5,CASSRQENYGYTF
-,TRBJ1-2,-,TRBV6-5,CASRVGTIYGYTF
-,TRBJ2-5,TRBD1,TRBV29-1,CSVVRDRPTGTQYF
many,TRBJ1-2,-,TRBV5-6,CASSPLGQNYYGYTF
many,TRBJ2-5,-,TRBV7-8,CASSLLGRQETQYF
few,TRBJ2-1,-,TRBV6-5,CASSYSNSRAYNEQFF
few,TRBJ2-7,-,TRBV20-1,CSVRGNEQYF
few,TRBJ2-7,-,TRBV9,CASSVTGTSPNEQYF
few,TRBJ1-4,-,TRBV4-3,CASSQGSYRATNEKLFF
few,TRBJ2-1,TRBD2,TRBV5-1,CASSLGLAGGTYNEQFF
few,TRBJ2-2,-,TRBV12-3/TRBV12-4,CASSLYDANTGELFF
many,TRBJ2-3,-,TRBV5-5,CASSFDTDTQYF
many,TRBJ2-2,TRBD1,TRBV5-1,CASSLEGAKNTGELFF
few,TRBJ2-1,-,TRBV7-7,CASSLAAGLSYNEQFF
-,TRBJ1-2,-,TRBV5-1,CASSNPQDGYTF
many,TRBJ2-5,TRBD2,TRBV10-1,CASSEEGLAPETQYF
-,TRBJ2-3,TRBD2,TRBV7-2,CASSPRLAGGDTQYF
many,TRBJ1-1,-,TRBV6-2/TRBV6-3,CASSYSTQAFF
many,TRBJ2-3,-,TRBV24-1,CATSEGASHTQYF
many,TRBJ2-5,-,TRBV9,CASSTEGELWETQYF
many,TRBJ2-1,-,TRBV12-3/TRBV12-4,CASRSRGTNEQFF
-,TRBJ2-5,-,TRBV12-3/TRBV12-4,CASGGTAIQETQYF
-,TRBJ1-1,TRBD1,TRBV15,CATSRERTGNTEAFF
many,TRBJ2-5,-,TRBV6-5,CASSLSWAETQYF
many,TRBJ2-7,-,TRBV7-2,CASSSVRKVPSYEQYF
many,TRBJ2-1,TRBD2,TRBV12-3/TRBV12-4,CASSFRLAGGPGEQFF
many,TRBJ2-3,TRBD1,TRBV20-1,CSARDPRGRSTDTQYF
few,TRBJ2-1,-,TRBV9,CASSVAAWHEQFF
few,TRBJ2-7,-,TRBV5-1,CASSLQAGSYEQYF